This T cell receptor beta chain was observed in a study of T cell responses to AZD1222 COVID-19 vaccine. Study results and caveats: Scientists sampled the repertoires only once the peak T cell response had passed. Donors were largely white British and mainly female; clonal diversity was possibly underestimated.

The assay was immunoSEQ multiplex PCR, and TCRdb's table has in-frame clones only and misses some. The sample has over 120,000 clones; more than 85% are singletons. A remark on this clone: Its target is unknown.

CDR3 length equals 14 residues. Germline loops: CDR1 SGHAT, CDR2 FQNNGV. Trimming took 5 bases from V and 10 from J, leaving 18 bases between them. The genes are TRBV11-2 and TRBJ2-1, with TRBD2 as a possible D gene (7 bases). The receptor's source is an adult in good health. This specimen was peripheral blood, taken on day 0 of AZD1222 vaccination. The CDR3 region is CASSIGGRVNEQFF. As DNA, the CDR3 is TGTGCCAGCAGCATAGGGGGGAGGGTAAACGAGCAGTTCTTC.